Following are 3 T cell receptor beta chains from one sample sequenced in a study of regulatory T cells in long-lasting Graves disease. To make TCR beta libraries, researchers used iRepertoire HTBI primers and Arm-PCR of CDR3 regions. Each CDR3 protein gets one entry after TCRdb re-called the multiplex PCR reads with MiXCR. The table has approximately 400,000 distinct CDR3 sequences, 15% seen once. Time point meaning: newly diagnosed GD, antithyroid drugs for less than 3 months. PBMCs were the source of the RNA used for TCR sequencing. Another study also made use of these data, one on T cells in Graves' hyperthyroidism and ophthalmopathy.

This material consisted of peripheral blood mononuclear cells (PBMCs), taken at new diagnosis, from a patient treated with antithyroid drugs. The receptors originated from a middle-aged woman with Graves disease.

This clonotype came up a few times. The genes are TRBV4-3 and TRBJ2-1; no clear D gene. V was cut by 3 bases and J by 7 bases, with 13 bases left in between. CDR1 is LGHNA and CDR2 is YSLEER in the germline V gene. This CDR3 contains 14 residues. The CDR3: CASSHGPASNEQFF. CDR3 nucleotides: TGCGCCAGCAGCCACGGACCAGCCTCTAATGAGCAGTTCTTC.

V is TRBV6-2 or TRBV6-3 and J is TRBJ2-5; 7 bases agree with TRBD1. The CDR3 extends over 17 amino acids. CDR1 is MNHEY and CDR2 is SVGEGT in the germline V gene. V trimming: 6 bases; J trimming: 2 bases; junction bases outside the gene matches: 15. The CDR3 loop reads CASSYASNFRGQETQYF. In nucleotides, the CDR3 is TGTGCCAGCAGCTACGCATCAAACTTCAGGGGGCAAGAGACCCAGTACTTC.

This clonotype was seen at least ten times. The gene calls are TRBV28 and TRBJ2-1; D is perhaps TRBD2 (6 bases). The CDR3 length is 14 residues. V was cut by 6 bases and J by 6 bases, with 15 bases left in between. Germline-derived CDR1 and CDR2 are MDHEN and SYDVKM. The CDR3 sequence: CASSPGVLRNEQFF. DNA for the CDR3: TGTGCCAGCAGCCCGGGAGTTCTACGCAATGAGCAGTTCTTC.